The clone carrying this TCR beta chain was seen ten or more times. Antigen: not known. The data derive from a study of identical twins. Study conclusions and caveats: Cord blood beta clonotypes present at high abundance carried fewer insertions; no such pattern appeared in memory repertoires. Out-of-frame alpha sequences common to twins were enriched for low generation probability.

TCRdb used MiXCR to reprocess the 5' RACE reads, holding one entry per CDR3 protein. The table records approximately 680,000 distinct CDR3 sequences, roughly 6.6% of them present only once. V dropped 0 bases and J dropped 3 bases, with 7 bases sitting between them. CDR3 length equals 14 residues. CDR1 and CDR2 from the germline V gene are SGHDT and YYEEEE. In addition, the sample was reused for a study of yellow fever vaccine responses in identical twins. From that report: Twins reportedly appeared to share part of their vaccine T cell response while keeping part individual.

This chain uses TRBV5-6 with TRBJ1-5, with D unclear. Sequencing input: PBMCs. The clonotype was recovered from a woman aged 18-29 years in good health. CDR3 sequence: CASSLGLLNQPQHF. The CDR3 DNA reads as TGTGCCAGCAGCTTGGGTCTCCTCAATCAGCCCCAGCATTTT. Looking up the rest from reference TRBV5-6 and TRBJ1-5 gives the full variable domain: DAGVTQSPTHLIKTRGQQVTLRCSPKSGHDTVSWYQQALGQGPQFIFQYYEEEERQRGNFPDRFSGHQFPNYSSELNVNALLLGDSALYLCASSLGLLNQPQHFGDGTRLSIL.